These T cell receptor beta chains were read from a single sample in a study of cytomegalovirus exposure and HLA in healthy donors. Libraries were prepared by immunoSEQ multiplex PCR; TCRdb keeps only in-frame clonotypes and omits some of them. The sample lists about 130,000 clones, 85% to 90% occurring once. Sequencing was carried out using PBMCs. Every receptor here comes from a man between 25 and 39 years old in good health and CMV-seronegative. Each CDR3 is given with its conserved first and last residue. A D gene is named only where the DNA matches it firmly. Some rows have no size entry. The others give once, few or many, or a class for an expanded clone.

cdr3_nt: TGTGCCAGCAGCTTAGAATTAGCGGGGGGGAAAAATGAGCAGTTCTTC
cdr3_aa: CASSLELAGGKNEQFF
d_call: TRBD2
v_call: TRBV7-2
clone_size: -
j_call: TRBJ2-1
cdr3_length: 16

cdr3_nt: TGTGCCAGCAGCCTGATAGACAGCTACGAGCAGTACTTC
cdr3_aa: CASSLIDSYEQYF
d_call: -
v_call: TRBV5-6
clone_size: -
j_call: TRBJ2-7
cdr3_length: 13

cdr3_nt: TGTGCCAGCAGTTACTCGGCCAGCTCCTACGAGCAGTACTTC
cdr3_aa: CASSYSASSYEQYF
d_call: -
v_call: TRBV6-6
clone_size: -
j_call: TRBJ2-7
cdr3_length: 14

cdr3_nt: TGTGCCAGCAGCGAGATCCGGACCCGGAGCGGAAACCCGTCTGGCACAGATACGCAGTATTTT
cdr3_aa: CASSEIRTRSGNPSGTDTQYF
d_call: -
v_call: TRBV9
clone_size: -
j_call: TRBJ2-3
cdr3_length: 21

cdr3_nt: TGTGCCAGCAGTTCTTGGACTAGCTTGGCCTACGAGCAGTACTTC
cdr3_aa: CASSSWTSLAYEQYF
d_call: TRBD2
v_call: TRBV28
clone_size: -
j_call: TRBJ2-7
cdr3_length: 15

cdr3_nt: TGTGCCAGCAGCTTGTATCAGCAGGGTACCTGGGGCTACACCTTC
cdr3_aa: CASSLYQQGTWGYTF
d_call: -
v_call: TRBV5-8
clone_size: -
j_call: TRBJ1-2
cdr3_length: 15

cdr3_nt: TGTGCCAGCTCACCGTGGGGGGCGAACACCGGGGAGCTGTTTTTT
cdr3_aa: CASSPWGANTGELFF
d_call: -
v_call: TRBV18
clone_size: -
j_call: TRBJ2-2
cdr3_length: 15

cdr3_nt: TGCGCCAGCAGCTTGGATTTTAGTCGGGGGGCATCGAACACCGGGGAGCTGTTTTTT
cdr3_aa: CASSLDFSRGASNTGELFF
d_call: -
v_call: TRBV5-1
clone_size: -
j_call: TRBJ2-2
cdr3_length: 19

cdr3_nt: TGTGCCAGCAGCTCCGTGGCAGGGGAGTACAATGAGCAGTTCTTC
cdr3_aa: CASSSVAGEYNEQFF
d_call: -
v_call: TRBV7-2
clone_size: once
j_call: TRBJ2-1
cdr3_length: 15

cdr3_nt: TGTGCCAGCAGTCCCCAGACAGGGTTGAACACTGAAGCTTTCTTT
cdr3_aa: CASSPQTGLNTEAFF
d_call: TRBD1
v_call: TRBV6-1
clone_size: many
j_call: TRBJ1-1
cdr3_length: 15

cdr3_nt: TGTGCCAGCACCCCCAATGGGGGGAATCAGCCCCAGCATTTT
cdr3_aa: CASTPNGGNQPQHF
d_call: -
v_call: TRBV6-1
clone_size: -
j_call: TRBJ1-5
cdr3_length: 14

cdr3_nt: TGCGCCAGCAGCCAAGTACAGGGGCGCGACACCGGGGAGCTGTTTTTT
cdr3_aa: CASSQVQGRDTGELFF
d_call: TRBD1
v_call: TRBV4-1
clone_size: -
j_call: TRBJ2-2
cdr3_length: 16

cdr3_nt: TGTGCCAGCAGTTTAAAGGGGGCTAATCAGCCCCAGCATTTT
cdr3_aa: CASSLKGANQPQHF
d_call: TRBD1
v_call: TRBV27
clone_size: -
j_call: TRBJ1-5
cdr3_length: 14

cdr3_nt: TGCGCCAGCAGGGGAGAGTCCCATGGCTACACCTTC
cdr3_aa: CASRGESHGYTF
d_call: -
v_call: TRBV5-1
clone_size: -
j_call: TRBJ1-2
cdr3_length: 12

cdr3_nt: TGTGCCAGCAGCCAATTACCGGGACAGGGGGTTGGAGAGCAGTACTTC
cdr3_aa: CASSQLPGQGVGEQYF
d_call: TRBD1
v_call: TRBV4-2
clone_size: many
j_call: TRBJ2-7
cdr3_length: 16

cdr3_nt: TGTGCCAGCAGCTCCCCATTCAGGACACTCCTCGATAACCCCTATGGCTACACCTTC
cdr3_aa: CASSSPFRTLLDNPYGYTF
d_call: -
v_call: TRBV7-9
clone_size: -
j_call: TRBJ1-2
cdr3_length: 19

cdr3_nt: TGTGCCAGCAGTTTTTCAGGGCCCTACGAGCAGTACTTC
cdr3_aa: CASSFSGPYEQYF
d_call: -
v_call: TRBV27
clone_size: -
j_call: TRBJ2-7
cdr3_length: 13

cdr3_nt: TGTGCCAGCAGTTTACCCGGACATCCTAACTATGGCTACACCTTC
cdr3_aa: CASSLPGHPNYGYTF
d_call: -
v_call: TRBV28
clone_size: -
j_call: TRBJ1-2
cdr3_length: 15

cdr3_nt: TGTGCCAGCAGCCCACAGGGGCCCACTGAAGCTTTCTTT
cdr3_aa: CASSPQGPTEAFF
d_call: TRBD1
v_call: TRBV7-9
clone_size: -
j_call: TRBJ1-1
cdr3_length: 13

cdr3_nt: TGCAGCACTCTACGGGAGGGGTACCAAGAGACCCAGTACTTC
cdr3_aa: CSTLREGYQETQYF
d_call: TRBD2
v_call: TRBV29-1
clone_size: -
j_call: TRBJ2-5
cdr3_length: 14

cdr3_nt: TGTGCCAGCAGTCCCCACAGAAGCTCCTACAATGAGCAGTTCTTC
cdr3_aa: CASSPHRSSYNEQFF
d_call: -
v_call: TRBV6-1
clone_size: -
j_call: TRBJ2-1
cdr3_length: 15

cdr3_nt: TGTGCCAGCACCCTCCGGGGGGGCGCAATTAACTATGGCTACACCTTC
cdr3_aa: CASTLRGGAINYGYTF
d_call: -
v_call: TRBV27
clone_size: -
j_call: TRBJ1-2
cdr3_length: 16

cdr3_nt: TGTGCCAGCAGCATCCCACGGACAGATACGCAGTATTTT
cdr3_aa: CASSIPRTDTQYF
d_call: -
v_call: TRBV7-2
clone_size: -
j_call: TRBJ2-3
cdr3_length: 13

cdr3_nt: TGCGCCAGCAGCCAACATCCCCAGAACACTGAAGCTTTCTTT
cdr3_aa: CASSQHPQNTEAFF
d_call: -
v_call: TRBV4-1
clone_size: -
j_call: TRBJ1-1
cdr3_length: 14

cdr3_nt: TGTGCCAGCAGCTTAATGGCAATTGAAGCTTTCTTT
cdr3_aa: CASSLMAIEAFF
d_call: -
v_call: TRBV7-9
clone_size: -
j_call: TRBJ1-1
cdr3_length: 12

cdr3_nt: TGCGCCAGCAGCCACGAGCGGGGTGGTGCAGATACGCAGTATTTT
cdr3_aa: CASSHERGGADTQYF
d_call: TRBD2
v_call: TRBV4-3
clone_size: few
j_call: TRBJ2-3
cdr3_length: 15

cdr3_nt: TGTGCCAGTAGTCCCCAGGGTCAACAGCCCCAGCATTTT
cdr3_aa: CASSPQGQQPQHF
d_call: -
v_call: TRBV19
clone_size: -
j_call: TRBJ1-5
cdr3_length: 13